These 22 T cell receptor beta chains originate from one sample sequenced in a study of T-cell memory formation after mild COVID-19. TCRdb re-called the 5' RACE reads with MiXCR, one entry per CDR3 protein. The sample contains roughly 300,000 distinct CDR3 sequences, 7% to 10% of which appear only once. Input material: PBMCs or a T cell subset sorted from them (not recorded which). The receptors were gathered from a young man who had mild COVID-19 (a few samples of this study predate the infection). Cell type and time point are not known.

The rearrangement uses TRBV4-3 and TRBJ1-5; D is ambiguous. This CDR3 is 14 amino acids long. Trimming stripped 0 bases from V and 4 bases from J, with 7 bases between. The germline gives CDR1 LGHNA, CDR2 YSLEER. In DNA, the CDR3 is TGCGCCAGCAGCCAAGATACTCTAAATCAGCCCCAGCATTTT. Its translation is CASSQDTLNQPQHF.

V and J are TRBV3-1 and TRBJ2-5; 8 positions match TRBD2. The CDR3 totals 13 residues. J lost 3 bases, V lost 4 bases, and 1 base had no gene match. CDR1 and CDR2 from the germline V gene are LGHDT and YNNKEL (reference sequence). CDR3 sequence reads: CASSRSGKETQYF. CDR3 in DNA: TGTGCCAGCAGCCGTAGCGGGAAAGAGACCCAGTACTTC.

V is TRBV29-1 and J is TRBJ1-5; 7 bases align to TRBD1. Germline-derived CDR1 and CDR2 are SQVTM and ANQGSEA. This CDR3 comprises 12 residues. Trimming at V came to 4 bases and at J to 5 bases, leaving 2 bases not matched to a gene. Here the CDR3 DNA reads TGCAGCGTTGCCACAGGGGATCAGCCCCAGCATTTT. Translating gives CSVATGDQPQHF.

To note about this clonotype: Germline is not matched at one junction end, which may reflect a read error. Written as DNA, the CDR3 is TGCGCCAGCACCCAAGGGGACAGGGCCCCCTACGAGCAGTACTTC. Translated, it gives CASTQGDRAPYEQYF. The chain employs TRBV4-3 and TRBJ2-7; 9 bases align to TRBD1. CDR1 is LGHNA, CDR2 YSLEER, per germline. CDR3 length equals 15 residues.

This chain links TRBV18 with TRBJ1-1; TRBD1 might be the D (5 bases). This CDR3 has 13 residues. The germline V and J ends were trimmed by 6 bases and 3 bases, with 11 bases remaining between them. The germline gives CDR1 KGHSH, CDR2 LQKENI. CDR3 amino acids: CASSPVGDTEAFF. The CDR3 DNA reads TGTGCCAGCTCCCCGGTGGGGGACACTGAAGCTTTCTTT.

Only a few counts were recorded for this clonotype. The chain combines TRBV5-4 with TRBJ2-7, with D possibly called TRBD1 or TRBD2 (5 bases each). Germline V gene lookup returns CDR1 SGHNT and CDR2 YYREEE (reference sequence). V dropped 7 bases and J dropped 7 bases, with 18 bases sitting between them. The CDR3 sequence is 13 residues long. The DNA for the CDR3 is TGTGCCAGCCAGCTTATGGGGGAGATAGAGCAGTACGTC. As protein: CASQLMGEIEQYV.

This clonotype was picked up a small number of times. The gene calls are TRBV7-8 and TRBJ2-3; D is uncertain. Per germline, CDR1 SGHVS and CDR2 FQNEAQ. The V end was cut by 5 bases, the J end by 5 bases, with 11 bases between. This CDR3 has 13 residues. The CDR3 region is CASSPPKIDTQYF. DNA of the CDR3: TGTGCCAGCAGCCCCCCCAAAATAGATACGCAGTATTTT.

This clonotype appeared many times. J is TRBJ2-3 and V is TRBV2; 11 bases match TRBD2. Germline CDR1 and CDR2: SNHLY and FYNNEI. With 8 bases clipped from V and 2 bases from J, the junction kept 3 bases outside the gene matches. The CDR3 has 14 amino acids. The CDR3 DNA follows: TGTGCCAGCCGTAGCGGGGGGGACACAGATACGCAGTATTTT. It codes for CASRSGGDTDTQYF.

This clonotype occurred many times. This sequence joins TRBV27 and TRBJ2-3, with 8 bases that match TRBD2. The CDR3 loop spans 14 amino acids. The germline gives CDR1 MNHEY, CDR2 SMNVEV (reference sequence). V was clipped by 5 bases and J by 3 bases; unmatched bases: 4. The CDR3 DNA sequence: TGTGCCAGCAGTAACGGGGGGGAGACAGATACGCAGTATTTT. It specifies CASSNGGETDTQYF.

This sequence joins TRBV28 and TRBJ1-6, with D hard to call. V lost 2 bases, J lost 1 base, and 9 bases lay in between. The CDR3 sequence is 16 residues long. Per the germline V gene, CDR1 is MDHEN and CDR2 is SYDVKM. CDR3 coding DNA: TGTGCCAGCAGTTTAGTTGGGGTGTCCTATAATTCACCCCTCCACTTT. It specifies CASSLVGVSYNSPLHF.

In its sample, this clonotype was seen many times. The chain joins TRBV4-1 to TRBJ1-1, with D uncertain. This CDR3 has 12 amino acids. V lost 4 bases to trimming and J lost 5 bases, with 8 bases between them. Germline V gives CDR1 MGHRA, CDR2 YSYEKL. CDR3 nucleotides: TGCGCCAGCAGCCCCGGGGTTACTGAAGCTTTCTTT. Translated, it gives CASSPGVTEAFF.

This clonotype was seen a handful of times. The CDR3 protein is CATSRVGQGMLETQYF. In DNA form, the CDR3 reads TGTGCCACCAGCAGAGTCGGACAGGGAATGTTGGAGACCCAGTACTTC. The rearrangement links TRBV15 to TRBJ2-5, with TRBD1 matching 8 bases. Germline CDR1 and CDR2: LNHNV and YYDKDF (reference sequence). CDR3 length equals 16 residues. V lost 1 base and J lost 5; bases outside the gene matches: 9.

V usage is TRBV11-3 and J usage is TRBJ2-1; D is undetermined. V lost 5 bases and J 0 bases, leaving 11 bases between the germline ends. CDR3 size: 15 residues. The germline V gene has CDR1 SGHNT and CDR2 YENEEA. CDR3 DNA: TGTGCCAGCAGCGGGGATTTCAGCTCCTACAATGAGCAGTTCTTC. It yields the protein CASSGDFSSYNEQFF.

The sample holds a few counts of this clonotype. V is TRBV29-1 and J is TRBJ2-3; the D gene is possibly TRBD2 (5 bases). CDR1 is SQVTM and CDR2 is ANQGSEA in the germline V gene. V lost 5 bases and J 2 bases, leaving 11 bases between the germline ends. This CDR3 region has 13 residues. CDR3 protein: CSVSSGVTDTQYF. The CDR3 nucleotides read TGCAGCGTTTCTTCCGGGGTCACAGATACGCAGTATTTT.

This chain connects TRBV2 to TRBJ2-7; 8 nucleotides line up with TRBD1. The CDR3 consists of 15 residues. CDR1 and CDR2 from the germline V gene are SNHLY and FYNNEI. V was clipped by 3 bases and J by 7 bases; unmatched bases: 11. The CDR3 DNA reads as TGTGCCAGCAGTGATGGACAGGGTCACCAGGGGGAGCAGTACTTC. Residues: CASSDGQGHQGEQYF. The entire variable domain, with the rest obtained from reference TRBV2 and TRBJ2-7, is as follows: EPEVTQTPSHQVTQMGQEVILRCVPISNHLYFYWYRQILGQKVEFLVSFYNNEISEKSEIFDDQFSVERPDGSNFTLKIRSTKLEDSAMYFCASSDGQGHQGEQYFGPGTRLTVT.

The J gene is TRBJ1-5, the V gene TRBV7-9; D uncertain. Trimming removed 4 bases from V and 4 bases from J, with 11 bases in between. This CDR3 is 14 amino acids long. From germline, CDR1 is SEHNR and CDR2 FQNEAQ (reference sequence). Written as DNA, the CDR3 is TGTGCCAGCAGCTCCGGGGTTCGGAATCAGCCCCAGCATTTT. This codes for CASSSGVRNQPQHF.

CDR3 sequence reads: CASSRTTGGSNEQFF. The CDR3 region has the DNA TGTGCCAGTAGTCGGACTACCGGGGGGAGCAATGAGCAGTTCTTC. This chain uses TRBV19 with TRBJ2-1, with 7 positions matching TRBD2. The CDR3 consists of 15 residues. Germline CDR1 and CDR2: LNHDA and SQIVND (reference sequence). The ends lost 5 bases at V and 6 bases at J; junction bases unmatched: 10. Full variable domain (rest looked up from reference TRBV19 and TRBJ2-1): DGGITQSPKYLFRKEGQNVTLSCEQNLNHDAMYWYRQDPGQGLRLIYYSQIVNDFQKGDIAEGYSVSREKKESFPLTVTSAQKNPTAFYLCASSRTTGGSNEQFFGPGTRLTVL.

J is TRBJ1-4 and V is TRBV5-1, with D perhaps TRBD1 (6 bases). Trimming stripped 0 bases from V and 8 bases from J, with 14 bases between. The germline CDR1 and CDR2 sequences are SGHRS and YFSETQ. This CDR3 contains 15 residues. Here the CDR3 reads CASSLGGGRYEKLFF. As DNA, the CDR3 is TGCGCCAGCAGCTTGGGAGGGGGGAGATACGAAAAACTGTTTTTT.

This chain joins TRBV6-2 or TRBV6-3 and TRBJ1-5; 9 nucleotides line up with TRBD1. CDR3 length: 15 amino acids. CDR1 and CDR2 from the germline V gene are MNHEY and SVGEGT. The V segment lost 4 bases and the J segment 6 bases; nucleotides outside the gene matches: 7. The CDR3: CASSSTGTGLQPQHF. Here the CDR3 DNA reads TGTGCCAGCAGTTCCACCGGGACAGGGCTTCAGCCCCAGCATTTT.

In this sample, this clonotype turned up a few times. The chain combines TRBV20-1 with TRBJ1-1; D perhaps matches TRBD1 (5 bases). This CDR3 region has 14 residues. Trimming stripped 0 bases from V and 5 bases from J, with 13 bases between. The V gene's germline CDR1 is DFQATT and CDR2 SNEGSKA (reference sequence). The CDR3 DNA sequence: TGCAGTGCTAGAGATTTGGGGCCTCGGACTGAAGCTTTCTTT. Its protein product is CSARDLGPRTEAFF.

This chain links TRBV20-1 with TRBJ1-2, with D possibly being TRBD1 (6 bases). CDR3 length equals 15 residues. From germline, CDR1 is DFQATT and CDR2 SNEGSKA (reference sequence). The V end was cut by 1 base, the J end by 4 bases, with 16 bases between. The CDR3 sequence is CSARGGMGDTYGYTF. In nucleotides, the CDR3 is TGCAGTGCTAGAGGGGGTATGGGGGACACCTATGGCTACACCTTC.

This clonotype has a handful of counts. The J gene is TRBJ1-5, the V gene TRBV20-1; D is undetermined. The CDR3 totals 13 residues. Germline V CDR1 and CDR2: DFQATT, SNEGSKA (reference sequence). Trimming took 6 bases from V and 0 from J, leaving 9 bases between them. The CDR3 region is CSAPRDSNQPQHF. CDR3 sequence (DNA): TGCAGTGCCCCCCGGGATAGCAATCAGCCCCAGCATTTT.